This TCR beta chain was profiled in a study of blood T cell repertoires in COVID-19. Study information: Acute and convalescent COVID-19 specimens originated in the United States, Italy and Spain. Nucleic acid was either cDNA or gDNA, and it came from T cells, B-cell-depleted T cells, or PBMCs.

In the authors' methods: Reference gene primer amplification yielded estimated nucleated cell counts. Measured with immunoSEQ multiplex PCR; TCRdb has only the in-frame clones, and not every one. The DNA gave D and trimming, while V, J and clone size come from that table. The sample holds around 93,000 clones, roughly 71% seen once. The CDR3 is made up of 15 amino acids. CDR1 is SGHNT and CDR2 is YYREEE in the germline V gene (reference sequence). V lost 0 bases to trimming and J lost 5 bases, with 15 bases between them. The chain combines TRBV5-4 with TRBJ2-7, with TRBD2 as a possible D gene (6 bases). This clonotype originated in a woman of 80 years or more with acute or convalescent COVID-19. Material: peripheral blood. CDR3 nucleotide sequence: TGTGCCAGCAGCTTGGGGGGGGTTAGAGAGGACGAGCAGTACTTC. Amino acid sequence: CASSLGGVREDEQYF.